This section outlines one T cell receptor (beta chain) sequence together with its context. Its antigen is as yet unknown. PCR involved 60 Vbeta and 13 Jbeta primers. The method was immunoSEQ multiplex PCR; TCRdb's version includes in-frame clones alone and lacks a portion of them. The data contain 110,000 to 150,000 clones, about two thirds of them singletons. This CDR3 region has 13 residues. Germline CDR1 reads MNHEY; CDR2 reads SVGAGI. Trimming removed 6 bases from V and 2 bases from J, with 10 bases in between. The data belong to a study of cytomegalovirus exposure and HLA in healthy donors. Overall study findings and caveats: As a later analysis showed, a missense DCLRE1C variant was linked to trimming of TCR beta V- and J-genes. One later analysis reportedly identified an Asian-associated ancestry cluster that showed fewer N-insertions than the roughly 640-donor mean. After further analysis at a later stage, 16,951 TCR beta sequences were associated with HLA alleles at 0.05 false discovery rate.

The receptor was derived from a man aged 35-49 years in good health and CMV-seronegative. The sample taken for sequencing was PBMCs. The rearrangement joins TRBV6-5 to TRBJ1-1; tentative D call: TRBD1 (5 bases). CDR3: CASSGGENTEAFF. The CDR3 DNA reads as TGTGCCAGCAGCGGGGGTGAAAACACTGAAGCTTTCTTT.